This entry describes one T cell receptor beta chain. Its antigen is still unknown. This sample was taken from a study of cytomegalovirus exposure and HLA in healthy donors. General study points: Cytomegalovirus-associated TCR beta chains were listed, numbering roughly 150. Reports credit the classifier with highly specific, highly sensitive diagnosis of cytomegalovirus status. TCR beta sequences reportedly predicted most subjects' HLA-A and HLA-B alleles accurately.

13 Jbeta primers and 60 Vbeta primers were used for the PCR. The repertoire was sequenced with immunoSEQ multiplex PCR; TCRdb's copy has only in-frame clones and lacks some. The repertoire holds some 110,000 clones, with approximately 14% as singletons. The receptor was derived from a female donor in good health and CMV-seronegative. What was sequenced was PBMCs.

CDR3 in amino acids: CASSQGGGRVGEQFF. The CDR3 DNA reads TGCGCCAGCAGCCAAGGGGGCGGCAGGGTCGGCGAGCAGTTCTTC. The chain combines TRBV4-3 with TRBJ2-1, with a possible D match to TRBD1 (5 bases). CDR1 is LGHNA and CDR2 is YSLEER in the germline V gene. Trimming cost V 1 base and J 10 bases, with 17 bases left between them. The CDR3 consists of 15 residues.